These 9 T cell receptor beta chains were all obtained from the same sample, sequenced in a study of neurological immune-mediated disorders. One entry per CDR3 protein, called by TCRdb with MiXCR from the 5' RACE reads. The top ten hold approximately 3% of the sample, which has roughly 70,000 distinct CDR3 sequences, approximately 5.2% seen once. Material: PBMCs. Receptors originate from a young woman with multiple sclerosis.

The chain combines TRBV11-2 with TRBJ2-4; D perhaps matches TRBD2 (7 bases). The germline V gene has CDR1 SGHAT and CDR2 FQNNGV. V was cut by 5 bases and J by 6 bases, with 14 bases left in between. This CDR3 has 14 amino acids. This chain's CDR3 is CASSPRGGANIQYF. CDR3 nucleotide sequence: TGTGCCAGCAGCCCTAGAGGGGGGGCAAACATTCAGTACTTC.

There are a few counts of this clonotype. Possible read error: a much larger clone is one base away. The chain recombines TRBV20-1 with TRBJ2-3; TRBD2 matches 9 bases. The CDR3 totals 14 residues. Trimming cost V 3 bases and J 4 bases; bases outside gene matches: 5. Germline CDR1 is DFQATT and CDR2 is SNEGSKA (reference sequence). The CDR3 sequence is CSARGGGASDTQYF. The CDR3 DNA sequence: TGCAGTGCTAGGGGCGGGGGGGCCTCAGATACGCAGTATTTT.

This clonotype was counted at least ten times. The chain carries TRBV5-1 and TRBJ2-2; the D gene is possibly TRBD2 (5 bases). The ends were cut back, 3 bases at V and 5 bases at J, with 11 bases in the middle. The CDR3 consists of 14 residues. Germline V lookup: CDR1 SGHRS, CDR2 YFSETQ. The CDR3 protein is CASSSSSGTGELFF. In DNA form, the CDR3 reads TGCGCCAGCAGCTCCTCGAGCGGTACCGGGGAGCTGTTTTTT. Combining the CDR3 with reference TRBV5-1 and TRBJ2-2 gives the whole variable domain KAGVTQTPRYLIKTRGQQVTLSCSPISGHRSVSWYQQTPGQGLQFLFEYFSETQRNKGNFPGRFSGRQFSNSRSEMNVSTLELGDSALYLCASSSSSGTGELFFGEGSRLTVL.

This clonotype showed up many times. The chain joins TRBV10-2 to TRBJ1-1; 8 bases map to TRBD1. V was clipped by 6 bases and J by 1 base; unmatched bases: 4. CDR3 length equals 14 residues. Germline values: CDR1 WSHSY, CDR2 SAAADI. This chain's CDR3 is CASSRGTGNTEAFF. CDR3 coding DNA: TGCGCCAGCAGCCGCGGGACAGGGAACACTGAAGCTTTCTTT.

This clonotype was counted many times. The rearrangement joins TRBV7-6 to TRBJ2-7, with TRBD2 matching over 8 bases. There are 13 residues in the CDR3. Germline loops: CDR1 SGHVS, CDR2 FNYEAQ. Trimming at V came to 5 bases and at J to 3 bases, leaving 3 bases not matched to a gene. In DNA form, the CDR3 reads TGTGCCAGCAGCCCCGGGACTAGCTACGAGCAGTACTTC. This translates into CASSPGTSYEQYF.

This clonotype was seen at least ten times. The CDR3 region has the DNA TGTGCCAGCAGCTTGTTGTTCGGCAATGAGCAGTTCTTC. Its translation is CASSLLFGNEQFF. The V gene is TRBV5-8, the J gene TRBJ2-1; D remains ambiguous. Trimming left V 1 base short and J 6 bases short, with 8 bases between. CDR1 is SGHTS, CDR2 YDEGEE, per germline. This CDR3 comprises 13 residues.

This clonotype was seen ten or more times. The chain employs TRBV5-1 and TRBJ2-1; D gene uncertain. The V gene's germline CDR1 is SGHRS and CDR2 YFSETQ. The length of the CDR3 is 16 residues. Trimming took 4 bases from V and 6 from J, leaving 20 bases between them. CDR3 nucleotide sequence: TGCGCCAGCAGCCACCCCCCTTCGCAGGTCCTCAATGAGCAGTTCTTC. It translates to CASSHPPSQVLNEQFF.

This clonotype appeared many times. The DNA is omitted, as the CDR3 cannot be located on it reliably, and the CDR3 follows TCRdb's listing. The V call is TRBV12-3 or TRBV12-4, the J call TRBJ1-5; TRBD1, the table's D call, lacks a check against the DNA. The CDR3 sequence runs 15 residues, both termini included. This CDR3 reads CASSFGTGASQPQNF.

This clonotype was counted ten times or more. A much larger clone sits a single nucleotide away, making a read error possible. The CDR3 bases are TGCAGCGGAAAGACCAACACTGAAGCTTTCTTT. Translating gives CSGKTNTEAFF. This chain joins TRBV20-1 and TRBJ1-1; D gene ambiguous. CDR1 and CDR2 (germline): DFQATT, SNEGSKA (reference sequence). The CDR3 is made up of 11 amino acids.